The source of this TCR beta chain is a study of blood T cell repertoires in COVID-19. Per the original data handling: How many nucleated cells were present was estimated from reference gene primer amplification. The assay was immunoSEQ multiplex PCR, and TCRdb's table has in-frame clones only and misses some. V, J and clone size are those of that table, while D and trimming were read from the DNA. The sample lists hundreds of thousands of clones; approximately 89% were seen once. Germline V lookup: CDR1 MNHEY, CDR2 SMNVEV (reference sequence). The CDR3 sequence is 14 residues long. With V trimmed by 5 bases and J by 5 bases, 7 bases remained unmatched. Living in 24 US areas, the participants were between roughly 18 and 90 years of age.

V gene TRBV27 combines with J gene TRBJ1-2; the match to TRBD1 covers 8 bases. The TCR originated in a man aged 35 to 55 in a cohort exposed to, infected with or recovered from COVID-19 (not recorded which). The specimen was PBMCs or T cells enriched from blood (not recorded which). For the CDR3, the DNA is TGTGCCAGCAGTCCCAACAGGGGGGAATATGGCTACACCTTC. Encoded protein: CASSPNRGEYGYTF.